The 22 T cell receptor beta chains below were found in one sample sequenced in a study of control samples from healthy donors and cancer patients. Assay: immunoSEQ multiplex PCR; the TCRdb copy retains only in-frame clones and omits some. In the table there are 150,000 or so clones, 90% to 95% of which are singletons. The sequencing input was blood. The receptors originated from a woman aged 25-40 years in good health.

The V call is TRBV14, the J call TRBJ1-2; D not resolved. Trimming removed 0 bases from V and 6 bases from J, with 8 bases in between. The CDR3 length is 13 residues. Germline CDR1 and CDR2: SGHDN and FVKESK. The CDR3: CASSQDWRNGYTF. The CDR3 region has the DNA TGTGCCAGCAGCCAAGATTGGCGGAATGGCTACACCTTC.

This chain links TRBV7-9 with TRBJ2-4; 7 nucleotides match TRBD1. The CDR3 is 16 amino acids. Germline V gene lookup returns CDR1 SEHNR and CDR2 FQNEAQ (reference sequence). V dropped 5 bases and J dropped 1; count of bases not matched to a gene: 8. The CDR3 nucleotides are TGTGCCAGCAGCCAGGTACAGGGGTCTGCCAAAAACATTCAGTACTTC. This encodes CASSQVQGSAKNIQYF. The full variable domain, in which reference TRBV7-9 and TRBJ2-4 provide the parts outside the CDR3, is DTGVSQNPRHKITKRGQNVTFRCDPISEHNRLYWYRQTLGQGPEFLTYFQNEAQLEKSRLLSDRFSAERPKGSFSTLEIQRTEQGDSAMYLCASSQVQGSAKNIQYFGAGTRLSVL.

V usage is TRBV28 and J usage is TRBJ1-2, with D tentatively TRBD1 (5 bases). V gave up 5 bases and J gave up 4 bases, with 14 bases separating them. The CDR3 has 14 residues. Germline V lookup: CDR1 MDHEN, CDR2 SYDVKM. CDR3 sequence reads: CASSPTTGLYGYTF. The DNA of the CDR3 is TGTGCCAGCAGTCCCACCACAGGCCTCTATGGCTACACCTTC.

The chain is built from TRBV30 and TRBJ2-2; the match to TRBD1 covers 7 bases. The CDR3 is made up of 16 amino acids. The germline V gene has CDR1 GTSNPN and CDR2 SVGIG (reference sequence). V dropped 0 bases and J dropped 8; count of bases not matched to a gene: 12. CDR3 in amino acids: CAWSVKGDSRSGELFF. The CDR3 bases are TGTGCCTGGAGTGTAAAAGGGGACAGTAGAAGTGGGGAGCTGTTTTTT.

The genes are TRBV29-1 and TRBJ2-1, with 9 bases fitting TRBD1. With V trimmed by 3 bases and J by 7 bases, 4 bases remained unmatched. CDR1 is SQVTM, CDR2 ANQGSEA, per germline. The CDR3 is 13 residues long. The CDR3 spells CSVDGTGRNEQFF. The CDR3 coding sequence is TGCAGCGTTGATGGGACAGGGCGGAATGAGCAGTTCTTC.

V usage is TRBV24-1 and J usage is TRBJ2-7; 12 bases are shared with TRBD1. Germline values: CDR1 KGHDR, CDR2 SFDVKD. J was trimmed by 6 bases and V by 3 bases; bases with no gene match: 8. The CDR3 sequence is 16 residues long. As DNA, the CDR3 is TGTGCCACCAGTGATCGGGACAGGGGGCGATTTAGCGAGCAGTACTTC. Encoded protein: CATSDRDRGRFSEQYF.

The genes are TRBV21-1 and TRBJ2-7; the table gives TRBD1 as D, unverified against the DNA. TRBV21-1 is described as a pseudogene. The CDR3 spans 14 residues. The CDR3 loop is CASSGTGTSYEQYF. The CDR3, as DNA: TGTGCCAGCAGCGGGACAGGGACCTCCTACGAGCAGTACTTC.

This chain links TRBV5-1 with TRBJ1-6; TRBD1 matches at 8 bases. The V gene's germline CDR1 is SGHRS and CDR2 YFSETQ. Losses at the gene ends were 1 base for V and 7 bases for J; bases not matched to a gene: 4. CDR3 length equals 15 residues. The CDR3 loop reads CASSLTSGGNSPLHF. In DNA, the CDR3 is TGCGCCAGCAGCTTGACGTCAGGGGGCAATTCACCCCTCCACTTT.

The chain joins TRBV27 to TRBJ2-2; D possibly corresponds to TRBD2 (7 bases). Germline lookup yields CDR1 MNHEY and CDR2 SMNVEV (reference sequence). Trimming left V 7 bases short and J 0 bases short, with 15 bases between. CDR3 size: 16 residues. The CDR3 loop reads CASKGGSGANTGELFF. As DNA, the CDR3 is TGTGCCAGCAAGGGGGGGTCGGGGGCGAACACCGGGGAGCTGTTTTTT.

The gene calls are TRBV6-5 and TRBJ2-1; D perhaps matches TRBD2 (6 bases). Germline V gene data show CDR1 as MNHEY and CDR2 as SVGAGI. V shed 1 base and J shed 3 bases, with 13 bases lying between them. This CDR3 has 16 amino acids. The DNA for the CDR3 is TGTGCCAGCAGTTACTTAGGAGGGAGGAGCTACAATGAGCAGTTCTTC. Protein product: CASSYLGGRSYNEQFF.

The chain recombines TRBV4-2 with TRBJ2-7, with 9 positions matching TRBD2. The CDR3 spans 15 residues. Germline CDR1 is LGHNA and CDR2 is YNFKEQ. J gave up 3 bases and V 1 base, and 4 bases lay outside the gene matches. DNA for the CDR3: TGTGCCAGCAGCCAAGGGCTAGCGGGAAACTACGAGCAGTACTTC. It translates to CASSQGLAGNYEQYF.

The chain has TRBV2 and TRBJ2-5; possibly TRBD2 for D (5 bases). The CDR3 is 14 residues long. Trimming left V 0 bases short and J 5 bases short, with 10 bases between. In germline, CDR1 is SNHLY, CDR2 FYNNEI. CDR3 protein: CASSEAVARETQYF. CDR3 DNA sequence: TGTGCCAGCAGTGAAGCGGTAGCGCGGGAGACCCAGTACTTC.

This clone was recorded once. The chain links TRBV9 to TRBJ1-5; the match to TRBD1 covers 9 bases. Germline CDR1 and CDR2: SGDLS and YYNGEE. V trimming: 3 bases; J trimming: 2 bases; junction bases outside the gene matches: 9. This CDR3 region has 17 residues. In nucleotides, the CDR3 is TGTGCCAGCAGCGCCCCCCGGGACAGGGATTGCAATCAGCCCCAGCATTTT. It encodes CASSAPRDRDCNQPQHF.

This clone appeared a single time. The chain recombines TRBV13 with TRBJ1-3; TRBD1 aligns across 7 bases. This CDR3 is 17 amino acids long. Germline assignment: CDR1 PRHDT and CDR2 FYEKMQ (reference sequence). Trimming cost V 2 bases and J 4 bases; bases outside gene matches: 11. CDR3 region: CASSLSPLAGGGNTIYF. CDR3 bases: TGTGCCAGCAGCTTAAGCCCCCTGGCAGGGGGAGGAAACACCATATATTTT.

The gene calls are TRBV12-5 and TRBJ1-4; D remains ambiguous. Germline CDR1 is LGHNT and CDR2 is FRNRAP. The CDR3 has 19 amino acids. V lost 2 bases, J lost 0 bases, and 19 bases lay in between. The CDR3 nucleotides read TGTGCTAGTGGTTTGCCACGGGGTGCAGGAGGGACAACTAATGAAAAACTGTTTTTT. Amino acid sequence: CASGLPRGAGGTTNEKLFF. Drawing the rest from reference TRBV12-5 and TRBJ1-4, the complete variable domain is DARVTQTPRHKVTEMGQEVTMRCQPILGHNTVFWYRQTMMQGLELLAYFRNRAPLDDSGMPKDRFSAEMPDATLATLKIQPSEPRDSAVYFCASGLPRGAGGTTNEKLFFGSGTQLSVL.

This chain links TRBV6-5 with TRBJ1-2; tentatively, D is TRBD1 (6 bases). The CDR3 is 13 amino acids. Germline V gives CDR1 MNHEY, CDR2 SVGAGI. V was cut by 6 bases and J by 7 bases, with 15 bases left in between. The CDR3 is CASRNTGLGGYTF. CDR3 DNA sequence: TGTGCCAGCAGAAATACAGGGTTGGGTGGCTACACCTTC.

The V call is TRBV19, the J call TRBJ2-3, with TRBD1 matching 9 bases. Germline V gives CDR1 LNHDA, CDR2 SQIVND (reference sequence). CDR3 size: 16 residues. V lost 4 bases, J lost 2 bases, and 7 bases stayed unmatched. CDR3 in amino acids: CASSKGQGPLTDTQYF. The CDR3 bases are TGTGCCAGTAGTAAGGGACAGGGTCCCCTCACAGATACGCAGTATTTT.

This chain's CDR3 is CASTLRIGTGSTEQYF. DNA of the CDR3: TGTGCCAGCACCCTCCGAATAGGGACAGGGAGTACCGAGCAGTACTTC. The J gene is TRBJ2-7, the V gene TRBV28, with 9 nucleotides matching TRBD1. The CDR3 runs to 16 residues. V lost 7 bases to trimming and J lost 6 bases; unmatched junction nucleotides: 16. Germline V gene lookup returns CDR1 MDHEN and CDR2 SYDVKM.

The CDR3 is CASTTGPFSGQYF. CDR3 bases: TGTGCCAGCACCACAGGCCCATTTTCTGGGCAGTACTTC. This chain joins TRBV6-5 and TRBJ2-7, with D possibly being TRBD1 (5 bases). V was clipped by 7 bases and J by 9 bases, with 19 bases between them. This CDR3 has 13 amino acids. Looked up from germline, CDR1 is MNHEY and CDR2 is SVGAGI.

The chain carries TRBV7-8 and TRBJ1-3; D gene uncertain. CDR1 is SGHVS and CDR2 is FQNEAQ in the germline V gene. V lost 5 bases and J 3 bases, leaving 11 bases between the germline ends. This CDR3 contains 14 residues. The CDR3 spells CASSPPTHGNTIYF. The CDR3 coding sequence is TGTGCCAGCAGCCCCCCGACCCATGGAAACACCATATATTTT.

The chain has TRBV5-6 and TRBJ1-1; D is ambiguous. Per germline, CDR1 SGHDT and CDR2 YYEEEE. The CDR3 covers 15 residues. Trimming left V 1 base short and J 0 bases short, with 10 bases between. The CDR3 spells CASSLTEPMNTEAFF. In nucleotides, the CDR3 is TGTGCCAGCAGCTTGACAGAGCCAATGAACACTGAAGCTTTCTTT.

The chain links TRBV14 to TRBJ1-5, with D unresolved. Trimming removed 4 bases at V and 2 bases at J, with 6 bases between. CDR1 and CDR2 (germline): SGHDN, FVKESK. This CDR3 spans 13 amino acids. The CDR3 region has the DNA TGTGCCAGCAGCCGGAGTGGCAATCAGCCCCAGCATTTT. It codes for CASSRSGNQPQHF.